This entry lists 8 T cell receptor beta chains sequenced from one sample in a study of OX40 agonist ivuxolimab in advanced cancers. This table comes from immunoSEQ multiplex PCR, and its TCRdb copy is limited to in-frame clones, with some not included. This table has 50,000 to 65,000 clones, just under 90% appearing once. This material consisted of CD4+ or CD8+ T cells sorted from blood, taken in a trial of the OX40 agonist ivuxolimab. Receptors were obtained from an adult with an advanced solid tumor such as melanoma, head and neck, liver or kidney cancer.

The CDR3 nucleotides read TGTGCCAGCAGCTTGCCCGTCAACTCTGGAAACACCATATATTTT. Translated: CASSLPVNSGNTIYF. V and J are TRBV5-8 and TRBJ1-3; D is unresolved. Germline CDR1 SGHTS, CDR2 YDEGEE. CDR3 size: 15 residues. Trimming removed 1 base at V and 0 bases at J, with 8 bases between. The entire variable domain, with the rest obtained from reference TRBV5-8 and TRBJ1-3, is as follows: EAGVTQSPTHLIKTRGQQATLRCSPISGHTSVYWYQQALGLGLQFLLWYDEGEERNRGNFPPRFSGRQFPNYSSELNVNALELEDSALYLCASSLPVNSGNTIYFGEGSWLTVV.

The chain uses TRBV7-9 and TRBJ2-5, with D tentatively TRBD1 (5 bases). V shed 5 bases and J shed 2 bases, with 15 bases lying between them. The CDR3 totals 15 residues. Germline values: CDR1 SEHNR, CDR2 FQNEAQ (reference sequence). The CDR3 DNA is TGTGCCAGCAGCCAACAGTGGACACCTCAAGAGACCCAGTACTTC. Translating it yields CASSQQWTPQETQYF.

The rearrangement uses TRBV28 and TRBJ2-1; 9 bases are a match to TRBD1. The V gene's germline CDR1 is MDHEN and CDR2 SYDVKM. This CDR3 region has 15 residues. The V segment lost 4 bases and the J segment 9 bases; nucleotides outside the gene matches: 10. The CDR3 loop reads CASSSEGQGTREQFF. As DNA, the CDR3 is TGTGCCAGCAGTTCGGAAGGACAGGGGACCCGTGAGCAGTTCTTC. Full variable domain (outside the CDR3, taken from reference TRBV28 and TRBJ2-1): DVKVTQSSRYLVKRTGEKVFLECVQDMDHENMFWYRQDPGLGLRLIYFSYDVKMKEKGDIPEGYSVSREKKERFSLILESASTNQTSMYLCASSSEGQGTREQFFGPGTRLTVL.

The chain's CDR3 is CASSVVVAGGSGEQFF. CDR3 DNA: TGTGCCAGCAGCGTAGTGGTAGCGGGAGGGTCTGGTGAGCAGTTCTTC. This chain links TRBV9 with TRBJ2-1; TRBD2 agrees at 11 bases. The CDR3 consists of 16 residues. The junction had 8 bases not matched to a gene; V was cut back by 0 bases and J by 9 bases. The germline gives CDR1 SGDLS, CDR2 YYNGEE.

The chain combines TRBV5-1 with TRBJ1-3; TRBD1 might be the D (5 bases). Per the germline V gene, CDR1 is SGHRS and CDR2 is YFSETQ. V dropped 0 bases and J dropped 5 bases, with 27 bases sitting between them. This CDR3 spans 20 amino acids. CDR3 in amino acids: CASSLDGLEGSGSRRNTIYF. The CDR3 coding sequence is TGCGCCAGCAGCTTGGATGGGTTGGAGGGGTCGGGGTCTCGGAGAAACACCATATATTTT.

This chain connects TRBV14 to TRBJ1-3; D is uncertain. The CDR3 covers 13 residues. CDR1 and CDR2 (germline): SGHDN, FVKESK. Trimming left V 6 bases short and J 2 bases short, with 8 bases between. For the CDR3, the DNA is TGTGCCAGCAGTCTGACCGCTGGAAACACCATATATTTT. Amino acids: CASSLTAGNTIYF. The full variable domain, rest sourced from reference TRBV14 and TRBJ1-3, is EAGVTQFPSHSVIEKGQTVTLRCDPISGHDNLYWYRRVMGKEIKFLLHFVKESKQDESGMPNNRFLAERTGGTYSTLKVQPAELEDSGVYFCASSLTAGNTIYFGEGSWLTVV.

This clone was picked up a small number of times. This sequence joins TRBV7-9 and TRBJ2-3; the D is unclear. Per germline, CDR1 SEHNR and CDR2 FQNEAQ (reference sequence). The CDR3 is 15 residues long. V was trimmed by 4 bases and J by 0 bases, leaving 11 bases between them. This CDR3 reads CASSSLQASTDTQYF. CDR3 DNA: TGTGCCAGCAGCTCCCTCCAGGCTAGCACAGATACGCAGTATTTT.

V and J are TRBV18 and TRBJ2-1; D is unresolved. The CDR3 is 16 residues long. Between the trimmed V and J ends, which lost 0 bases and 0 bases, there was a span of 9 bases. CDR1 is KGHSH, CDR2 LQKENI, per germline. CDR3 loop: CASSPPSATSYNEQFF. The CDR3 DNA sequence: TGTGCCAGCTCACCACCGAGCGCGACCTCCTACAATGAGCAGTTCTTC.